The clone carrying this T cell receptor beta chain was seen repeatedly, ten times or more. Its matching antigen is unknown. These data belong to a study of T cell clones after liver transplantation. Study in general: A pre-transplant mixed lymphocyte reaction with TCRbeta sequencing defined graft-donor-reactive clones followed in post-transplant blood. Study findings and constraints: Circulating graft-donor-reactive CD4 TCRbeta sequences fell significantly post-transplant in 5 of 8 subjects.

The CDR3 is 16 amino acids. V was clipped by 4 bases and J by 4 bases; unmatched bases: 12. Germline V lookup: CDR1 SGHRS, CDR2 YFSETQ. The method was immunoSEQ multiplex PCR; TCRdb's version includes in-frame clones alone and lacks a portion of them. Of fewer than 70,000 clones in the sample, 71% were seen once. V and J are TRBV5-1 and TRBJ2-7, with TRBD1 matching over 9 bases. The sequence derives from a human donor who received a liver transplant. Specimen: CD4+ T cells from blood, collected before liver transplant. DNA for the CDR3: TGCGCCAGCAGCCCCCTCACGGGACAGGGTAGTTACGAGCAGTACTTC. Translating it yields CASSPLTGQGSYEQYF.